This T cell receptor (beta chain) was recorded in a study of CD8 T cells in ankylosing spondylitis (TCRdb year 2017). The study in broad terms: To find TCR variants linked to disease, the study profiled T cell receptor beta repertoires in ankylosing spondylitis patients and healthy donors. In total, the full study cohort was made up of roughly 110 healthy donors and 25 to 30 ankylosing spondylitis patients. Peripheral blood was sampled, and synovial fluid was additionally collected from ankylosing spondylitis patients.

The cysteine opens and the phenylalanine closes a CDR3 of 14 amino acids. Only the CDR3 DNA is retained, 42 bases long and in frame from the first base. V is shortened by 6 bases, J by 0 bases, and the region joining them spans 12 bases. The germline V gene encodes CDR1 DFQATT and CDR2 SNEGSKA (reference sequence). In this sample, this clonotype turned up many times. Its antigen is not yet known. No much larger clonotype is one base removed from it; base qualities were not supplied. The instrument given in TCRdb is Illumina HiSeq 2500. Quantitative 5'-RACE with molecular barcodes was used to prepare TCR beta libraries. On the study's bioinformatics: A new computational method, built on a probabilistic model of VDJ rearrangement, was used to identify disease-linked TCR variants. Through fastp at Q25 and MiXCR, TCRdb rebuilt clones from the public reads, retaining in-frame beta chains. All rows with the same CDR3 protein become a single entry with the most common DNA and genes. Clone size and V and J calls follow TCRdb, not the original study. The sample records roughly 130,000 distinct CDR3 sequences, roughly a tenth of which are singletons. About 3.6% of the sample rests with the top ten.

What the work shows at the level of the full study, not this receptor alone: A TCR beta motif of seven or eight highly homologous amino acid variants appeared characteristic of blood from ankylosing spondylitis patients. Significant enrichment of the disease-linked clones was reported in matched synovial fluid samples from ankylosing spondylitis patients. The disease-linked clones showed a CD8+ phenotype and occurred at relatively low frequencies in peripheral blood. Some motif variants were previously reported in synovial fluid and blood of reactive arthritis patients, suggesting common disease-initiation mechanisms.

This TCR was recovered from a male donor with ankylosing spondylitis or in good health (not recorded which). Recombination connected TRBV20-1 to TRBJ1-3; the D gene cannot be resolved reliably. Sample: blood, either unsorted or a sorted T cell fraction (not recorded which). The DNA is TGCAGTGCACCGCACTCACCCTCTGGAAACACCATATATTTT. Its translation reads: CSAPHSPSGNTIYF.